The 5 T cell receptor beta chains in this list originate from one sample, sequenced in a study of T cells in Graves' hyperthyroidism and ophthalmopathy. Template material for amplifying TCR beta CDR3 regions consisted of RNA transcripts. During a first-round RT-PCR of the TCR CDR3, the HTBI primer set was used. TCRdb reanalysed the multiplex PCR reads using MiXCR and keeps one entry per CDR3 protein. Altogether some 400,000 distinct CDR3 sequences are present, 19% being singletons, with the ten largest covering around 3.6%. Sequencing was performed on blood. The origin of the receptors is a woman between 18 and 30 years old with Graves' hyperthyroidism.

This clonotype showed up many times. This chain links TRBV5-1 with TRBJ1-4, with TRBD1 matching over 7 bases. The germline V gene encodes CDR1 SGHRS and CDR2 YFSETQ. The CDR3 has 11 residues. V trimming: 0 bases; J trimming: 15 bases; junction bases outside the gene matches: 2. This CDR3 reads CASSLEGAMFF. For the CDR3, the DNA is TGCGCCAGCAGCTTGGAGGGGGCGATGTTTTTT.

This clonotype was seen at least ten times. The chain has TRBV20-1 and TRBJ2-1; D is undetermined. V lost 3 bases and J lost 5, with 11 bases in between. This CDR3 has 13 residues. CDR1 and CDR2 from the germline V gene are DFQATT and SNEGSKA (reference sequence). The CDR3, as DNA: TGCAGTGCTAGTGAACAGCTTAACAATGAGCAGTTCTTC. Its protein product is CSASEQLNNEQFF.

This clonotype was counted at least ten times. The genes are TRBV6-2 or TRBV6-3 and TRBJ1-2, with D maybe TRBD1 (5 bases). Trimming took off 2 bases at V and 8 bases at J, with 9 bases between the two ends. The CDR3 runs 12 residues. In germline, CDR1 is MNHEY, CDR2 SVGEGT. The DNA of the CDR3 is TGTGCCAGCAGTTACGCCAGGGAAGGCTACACCTTC. As protein: CASSYAREGYTF.

This clonotype was counted ten times or more. The chain joins TRBV20-1 to TRBJ1-5, with TRBD1 as a possible D gene (5 bases). Germline CDR1 DFQATT, CDR2 SNEGSKA (reference sequence). This CDR3 region has 15 residues. Trimming left V 5 bases short and J 1 base short, with 15 bases between. The CDR3 region is CSAQRDPQSNQPQHF. CDR3 in DNA: TGCAGTGCTCAACGGGACCCCCAGAGCAATCAGCCCCAGCATTTT.

The chain employs TRBV28 and TRBJ1-5, with 8 bases matching TRBD1. Germline V gene data show CDR1 as MDHEN and CDR2 as SYDVKM. Trimming at V came to 6 bases and at J to 2 bases, leaving 15 bases not matched to a gene. This CDR3 comprises 18 residues. For the CDR3, the DNA is TGTGCCAGCAGACCCAGGGGGCGAGGTCAACCTGGCAATCAGCCCCAGCATTTT. It is translated as CASRPRGRGQPGNQPQHF.